Reported below is one T cell receptor (beta chain). Its antigen is not identified. The CDR3 has 15 amino acids. Germline V gene data show CDR1 as SGHAT and CDR2 as FQDESV (reference sequence). These data are taken from a study of cytomegalovirus exposure and HLA in healthy donors. Vbeta (60) and Jbeta (13) primers were used in the PCR. The table came from immunoSEQ multiplex PCR; TCRdb's copy has only in-frame clones and leaves some out. This table holds some 110,000 clones. Donors in the study were healthy people who gave bone marrow. Likely unrecorded immune exposures existed in these nominally healthy donors. Whole-study results and caveats: Other equally common chains were less clonally expanded than HLA-associated TCR beta chains, a later analysis showed. Association of around 17,000 TCR beta sequences with HLA alleles was found at 0.05 false discovery rate in a later analysis.

The sequence was collected from a man aged 25 to 40 in good health and CMV-seronegative. The rearrangement links TRBV11-1 to TRBJ2-5; 8 bases map to TRBD2. The J call may be mistaken, given a closer DNA end match to TRBJ2-7. The sequencing sample was made of PBMCs. The CDR3 DNA reads TGTGCCAGCAGCCCCCGGGAGCGGGAGAGGAACGAGCAGTACTTC. Translation: CASSPRERERNEQYF.